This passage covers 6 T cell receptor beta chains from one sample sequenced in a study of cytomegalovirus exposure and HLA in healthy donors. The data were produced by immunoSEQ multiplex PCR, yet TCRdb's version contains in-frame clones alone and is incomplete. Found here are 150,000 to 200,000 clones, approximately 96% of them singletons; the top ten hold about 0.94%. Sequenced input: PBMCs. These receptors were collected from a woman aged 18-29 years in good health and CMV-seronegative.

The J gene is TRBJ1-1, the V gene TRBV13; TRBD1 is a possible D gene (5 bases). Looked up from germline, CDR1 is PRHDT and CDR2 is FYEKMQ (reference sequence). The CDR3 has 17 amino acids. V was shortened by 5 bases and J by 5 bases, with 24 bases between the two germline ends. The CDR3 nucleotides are TGTGCCAGCAGCACCTATCCGACGGACATAACTTCGACTGAAGCTTTCTTT. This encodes CASSTYPTDITSTEAFF.

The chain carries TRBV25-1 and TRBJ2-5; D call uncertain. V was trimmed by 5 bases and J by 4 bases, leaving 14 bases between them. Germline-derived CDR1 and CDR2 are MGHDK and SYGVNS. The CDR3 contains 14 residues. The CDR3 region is CASSQRAVGETQYF. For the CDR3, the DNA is TGTGCCAGCAGTCAACGCGCGGTTGGAGAGACCCAGTACTTC. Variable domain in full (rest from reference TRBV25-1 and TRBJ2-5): EADIYQTPRYLVIGTGKKITLECSQTMGHDKMYWYQQDPGMELHLIHYSYGVNSTEKGDLSSESTVSRIRTEHFPLTLESARPSHTSQYLCASSQRAVGETQYFGPGTRLLVL.

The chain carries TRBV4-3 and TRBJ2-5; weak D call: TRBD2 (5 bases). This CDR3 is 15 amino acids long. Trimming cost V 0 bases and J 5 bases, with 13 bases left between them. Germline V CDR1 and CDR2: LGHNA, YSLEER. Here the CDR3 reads CASSQEWGSVETQYF. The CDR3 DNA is TGCGCCAGCAGCCAAGAGTGGGGTAGCGTTGAGACCCAGTACTTC.

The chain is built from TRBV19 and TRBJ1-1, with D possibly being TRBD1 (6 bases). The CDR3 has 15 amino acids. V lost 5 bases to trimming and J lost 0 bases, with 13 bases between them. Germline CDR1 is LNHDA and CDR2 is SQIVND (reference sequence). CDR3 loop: CASSPAGAMNTEAFF. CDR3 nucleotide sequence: TGTGCCAGTAGTCCGGCAGGGGCAATGAACACTGAAGCTTTCTTT.

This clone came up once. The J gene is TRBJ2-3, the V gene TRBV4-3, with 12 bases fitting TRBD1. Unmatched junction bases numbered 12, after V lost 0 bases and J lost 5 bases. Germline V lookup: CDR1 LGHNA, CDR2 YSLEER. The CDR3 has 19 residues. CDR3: CASSQDRGTGGGMRDTQYF. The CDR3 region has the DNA TGCGCCAGCAGCCAAGATCGCGGGACAGGGGGCGGCATGAGAGATACGCAGTATTTT.

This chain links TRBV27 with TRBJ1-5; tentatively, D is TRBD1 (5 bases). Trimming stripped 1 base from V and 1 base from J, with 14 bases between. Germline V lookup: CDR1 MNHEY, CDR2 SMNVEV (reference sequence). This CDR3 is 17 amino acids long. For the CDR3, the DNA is TGTGCCAGCAGTTTATGGCCCCCCGGGGGAAGCAATCAGCCCCAGCATTTT. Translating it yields CASSLWPPGGSNQPQHF.